These 27 T cell receptor beta chains came from one sample sequenced in a study of shared clonotypes between healthy human individuals. The repertoire was sequenced with immunoSEQ multiplex PCR; TCRdb's copy has only in-frame clones and lacks some. The data contain about 870,000 clones, almost 95% of them singletons. CD45RO negativity and positive selection for CCR7 defined naive CD8 cells, a population that excluded terminally differentiated effector memory CD45RA+ cells. Sequencing used naive CD8+ T cells sorted from blood. The receptors shown here come from a man aged 25-45 years in good health.

This sequence joins TRBV19 and TRBJ2-1, with 8 nucleotides matching TRBD2. Germline CDR1 LNHDA, CDR2 SQIVND (reference sequence). The CDR3 totals 14 residues. J gave up 1 base and V 6 bases, and 2 bases lay outside the gene matches. CDR3 in DNA: TGTGCCAGTAGAACTAGCGGATCCTACAATGAGCAGTTCTTC. Amino acids: CASRTSGSYNEQFF.

J is TRBJ2-4 and V is TRBV27; D not resolved. Trimming removed 4 bases at V and 5 bases at J, with 9 bases between. From germline, CDR1 is MNHEY and CDR2 SMNVEV (reference sequence). The CDR3 has 13 residues. The CDR3, as DNA: TGTGCCAGCAGTTCCGGGCGCGAAAACATTCAGTACTTC. As protein: CASSSGRENIQYF.

This sequence joins TRBV5-6 and TRBJ2-7; 10 nucleotides align to TRBD1. Germline CDR1 and CDR2: SGHDT and YYEEEE. The ends lost 4 bases at V and 4 bases at J; junction bases unmatched: 8. The CDR3 consists of 15 residues. CDR3 amino acids: CASSRDRGLFYEQYF. CDR3 nucleotides: TGTGCCAGCAGCCGCGACAGGGGGCTATTTTACGAGCAGTACTTC.

This clone was seen once. This sequence joins TRBV10-2 and TRBJ2-5; the D is unclear. V was clipped by 6 bases and J by 5 bases, with 7 bases between them. Looked up from germline, CDR1 is WSHSY and CDR2 is SAAADI. The CDR3 totals 11 residues. The CDR3 region is CASRAGETQYF. The CDR3 DNA follows: TGCGCCAGCAGGGCCGGGGAGACCCAGTACTTC.

The rearrangement joins TRBV19 to TRBJ2-7; the D gene is possibly TRBD1 (7 bases). Germline CDR1 reads LNHDA; CDR2 reads SQIVND (reference sequence). The CDR3 is made up of 17 amino acids. V lost 4 bases, J lost 6 bases, and 25 bases lay in between. CDR3 residues: CASSNSEEGATMSEQYF. As DNA, the CDR3 is TGTGCCAGTAGTAACTCCGAGGAGGGGGCGACAATGAGCGAGCAGTACTTC.

The chain combines TRBV5-1 with TRBJ2-2, with 8 bases aligning to TRBD1. Trimming cost V 1 base and J 1 base; bases outside gene matches: 6. CDR3 length: 17 amino acids. Germline CDR1 reads SGHRS; CDR2 reads YFSETQ. CDR3 in amino acids: CASSLLDRGLNTGELFF. The CDR3 nucleotides read TGCGCCAGCAGCTTGTTAGACAGGGGCCTGAACACCGGGGAGCTGTTTTTT.

A remark on this clone: Other DNA sequences of this sample code for an identical CDR3. The genes are TRBV10-3 and TRBJ2-5, with 7 bases fitting TRBD1. Trimming removed 8 bases from V and 5 bases from J; junction bases left unmatched: 8. This CDR3 has 13 amino acids. Germline V CDR1 and CDR2: ENHRY, SYGVKD. This CDR3 is CAILRQGGETQYF. DNA of the CDR3: TGTGCCATCCTTCGACAGGGCGGTGAGACCCAGTACTTC.

Here the CDR3 DNA reads TGTGCCAGCAGTTTAGCAGGATACCACGAGCAGTACTTC. As protein: CASSLAGYHEQYF. The chain combines TRBV28 with TRBJ2-7; D unclear. This CDR3 contains 13 residues. V was cut by 2 bases and J by 5 bases, with 10 bases left in between. Germline V gives CDR1 MDHEN, CDR2 SYDVKM.

The chain has TRBV21-1 and TRBJ2-7; whether TRBD2, the table's D call, matches the DNA was not checked. TRBV21-1 is classified as a pseudogene. This CDR3 has 12 amino acids. DNA for the CDR3: TGTGCCACCAGTGCGATCTGTTGCGAGCAGTACTTC. Its translation: CATSAICCEQYF.

This chain connects TRBV7-9 to TRBJ1-1; 11 positions agree with TRBD1. Trimming cost V 7 bases and J 2 bases; bases outside gene matches: 12. The length of the CDR3 is 17 residues. CDR1 and CDR2 (germline): SEHNR, FQNEAQ (reference sequence). The CDR3 DNA is TGTGCCAGCACCGGGGACAGGGGGTTACCGGCAAACACTGAAGCTTTCTTT. Translated: CASTGDRGLPANTEAFF.

V is TRBV28 and J is TRBJ2-7, with D hard to call. V was trimmed by 4 bases and J by 2 bases, leaving 12 bases between them. The length of the CDR3 is 14 residues. Germline assignment: CDR1 MDHEN and CDR2 SYDVKM. The CDR3 protein is CASSSVQIPYEQYF. CDR3 coding DNA: TGTGCCAGCAGTTCGGTACAGATCCCCTACGAGCAGTACTTC.

The chain couples TRBV6-5 to TRBJ2-7; 7 nucleotides line up with TRBD2. There are 15 residues in the CDR3. V lost 0 bases and J lost 3; bases outside the gene matches: 5. Germline V lookup: CDR1 MNHEY, CDR2 SVGAGI. CDR3: CASSYSGTTVYEQYF. The CDR3 DNA is TGTGCCAGCAGTTACTCAGGGACTACCGTCTACGAGCAGTACTTC.

The J gene is TRBJ2-7, the V gene TRBV28; TRBD2 matches at 8 bases. J lost 0 bases, V lost 3 bases, and 7 bases had no gene match. The CDR3 runs to 16 residues. Germline V gene lookup returns CDR1 MDHEN and CDR2 SYDVKM. CDR3 sequence (DNA): TGTGCCAGCAGTTTGGTGTCGAGCGGGAGCTCCTACGAGCAGTACTTC. Its protein is CASSLVSSGSSYEQYF.

The chain couples TRBV6-4 to TRBJ2-1, with 8 bases aligning to TRBD1. The CDR3 is made up of 16 amino acids. The V gene end was trimmed by 10 bases and the J gene end by 0 bases; junction bases not matched to a gene: 11. Germline CDR1 is MRHNA and CDR2 is SNTAGT. CDR3 region: CANEMDRVVSYNEQFF. DNA for the CDR3: TGTGCCAACGAAATGGACAGGGTAGTCTCCTACAATGAGCAGTTCTTC.

The rearrangement uses TRBV7-9 and TRBJ1-3; D is unresolved. Germline CDR1 and CDR2: SEHNR and FQNEAQ (reference sequence). V was cut by 5 bases and J by 0 bases, with 17 bases left in between. This CDR3 is built from 17 residues. CDR3 amino acids: CASSPALDRYSGNTIYF. In DNA form, the CDR3 reads TGTGCCAGCAGCCCCGCCCTGGACCGCTACTCTGGAAACACCATATATTTT.

The chain links TRBV7-8 to TRBJ1-1, with D perhaps matching TRBD1 (5 bases). The V end was cut by 2 bases, the J end by 1 base, with 14 bases between. Germline V gene sequence: CDR1 SGHVS, CDR2 FQNEAQ. The CDR3 extends over 16 amino acids. This chain's CDR3 is CASSLRLGEWNTEAFF. The DNA of the CDR3 is TGTGCCAGCAGCTTACGATTAGGGGAGTGGAACACTGAAGCTTTCTTT.

This clone appeared a single time. V and J are TRBV2 and TRBJ2-1, with TRBD2 matching 7 bases. The length of the CDR3 is 14 residues. Trimming removed 8 bases from V and 5 bases from J; junction bases left unmatched: 9. In germline, CDR1 is SNHLY, CDR2 FYNNEI. CDR3 region: CASGLLARDNEQFF. The CDR3, as DNA: TGTGCCAGCGGCTTACTAGCGCGTGACAATGAGCAGTTCTTC.

The chain recombines TRBV7-6 with TRBJ2-7; 7 bases map to TRBD1. Germline V CDR1 and CDR2: SGHVS, FNYEAQ. Trimming at V came to 5 bases and at J to 2 bases, leaving 0 bases not matched to a gene. This CDR3 is 12 amino acids long. CDR3 in DNA: TGTGCCAGCAGCGACAGGGCCTACGAGCAGTACTTC. Amino acid sequence: CASSDRAYEQYF.

The genes are TRBV7-3 and TRBJ2-5; a possible D gene is TRBD1 (7 bases). The ends were cut back, 2 bases at V and 5 bases at J, with 15 bases in the middle. CDR3 length equals 15 residues. Germline V CDR1 and CDR2: SGHTA, FQGTGA. CDR3 sequence (DNA): TGTGCCAGCAGCTTAGGTGGAGGGGGCGAGGAGACCCAGTACTTC. Translated, it gives CASSLGGGGEETQYF. The whole variable domain, filled in from reference TRBV7-3 and TRBJ2-5, reads GAGVSQTPSNKVTEKGKYVELRCDPISGHTALYWYRQSLGQGPEFLIYFQGTGAADDSGLPNDRFFAVRPEGSVSTLKIQRTERGDSAVYLCASSLGGGGEETQYFGPGTRLLVL.

As DNA, the CDR3 is TGTGCCAGCAGCGAAACCGGGACTAGCGGGAGGGCCCCTTACAATGAGCAGTTCTTC. Protein sequence: CASSETGTSGRAPYNEQFF. The V gene is TRBV9, the J gene TRBJ2-1; 16 bases map to TRBD2. V trimming: 3 bases; J trimming: 4 bases; junction bases outside the gene matches: 10. The germline V gene encodes CDR1 SGDLS and CDR2 YYNGEE. This CDR3 contains 19 residues.

V is TRBV11-2 and J is TRBJ2-2; 12 nucleotides agree with TRBD2. This CDR3 is 19 amino acids long. From germline, CDR1 is SGHAT and CDR2 FQNNGV. Trimming removed 1 base from V and 3 bases from J; junction bases left unmatched: 9. The CDR3 loop reads CASSLVVTSGSYDTGELFF. The CDR3, as DNA: TGTGCCAGCAGCTTAGTAGTGACTAGCGGGAGCTATGACACCGGGGAGCTGTTTTTT. Supplemented by reference TRBV11-2 and TRBJ2-2, the full variable domain reads EAGVAQSPRYKIIEKRQSVAFWCNPISGHATLYWYQQILGQGPKLLIQFQNNGVVDDSQLPKDRFSAERLKGVDSTLKIQPAKLEDSAVYLCASSLVVTSGSYDTGELFFGEGSRLTVL.

In this sample, this clone turned up once. This chain uses TRBV29-1 with TRBJ2-7, with D unclear. Germline V lookup: CDR1 SQVTM, CDR2 ANQGSEA. The CDR3 loop spans 14 amino acids. Trimming took off 0 bases at V and 7 bases at J, with 16 bases between the two ends. CDR3 bases: TGCAGCGTTGAAGATGGTACCACCGTGGGGGAGCAGTACTTC. This sequence encodes CSVEDGTTVGEQYF.

This clone was observed a single time. The genes are TRBV28 and TRBJ1-1; 8 positions agree with TRBD1. J was trimmed by 6 bases and V by 6 bases; bases with no gene match: 21. There are 18 residues in the CDR3. Germline CDR1 and CDR2: MDHEN and SYDVKM. The chain's CDR3 is CASSLYWQGAHSRAEAFF. The CDR3 DNA follows: TGTGCCAGCAGCCTGTATTGGCAGGGGGCGCATTCCCGCGCTGAAGCTTTCTTT. The full variable domain, with the rest looked up from reference TRBV28 and TRBJ1-1, is DVKVTQSSRYLVKRTGEKVFLECVQDMDHENMFWYRQDPGLGLRLIYFSYDVKMKEKGDIPEGYSVSREKKERFSLILESASTNQTSMYLCASSLYWQGAHSRAEAFFGQGTRLTVV.

The chain joins TRBV7-9 to TRBJ2-3, with TRBD2 matching over 7 bases. CDR3 size: 16 residues. The V and J ends lost 4 bases and 2 bases, in that order; junction bases with no gene match: 9. Germline CDR1 and CDR2: SEHNR and FQNEAQ (reference sequence). The CDR3 protein is CASSWGGSRNTDTQYF. Written as DNA, the CDR3 is TGTGCCAGCAGCTGGGGGGGAAGCAGGAACACAGATACGCAGTATTTT.

The J gene is TRBJ1-5, the V gene TRBV7-8; tentative D call: TRBD1 (6 bases). CDR3 length: 16 amino acids. Germline V gene lookup returns CDR1 SGHVS and CDR2 FQNEAQ. V shed 3 bases and J shed 2 bases, with 14 bases lying between them. The CDR3 loop is CASSFHREGGNQPQHF. Written as DNA, the CDR3 is TGTGCCAGCAGCTTTCACAGGGAAGGGGGCAATCAGCCCCAGCATTTT.

The chain recombines TRBV10-2 with TRBJ2-7; a weak D match, TRBD1 (6 bases). CDR1 and CDR2 from the germline V gene are WSHSY and SAAADI. With 2 bases removed from V and 2 bases from J, the gap between germline ends came to 13 bases. CDR3 length equals 15 residues. The CDR3 DNA sequence: TGCGCCAGCAGTGAGGGGCAGGGGAAGGCCTACGAGCAGTACTTC. It specifies CASSEGQGKAYEQYF.

The V and J genes are TRBV9 and TRBJ2-7; D is possibly TRBD1 (6 bases). The germline CDR1 and CDR2 sequences are SGDLS and YYNGEE. The ends were cut back, 10 bases at V and 5 bases at J, with 13 bases in the middle. The CDR3 extends over 11 amino acids. The CDR3 reads CAQGWADEQYF. The CDR3 region has the DNA TGTGCCCAGGGGTGGGCCGACGAGCAGTACTTC.